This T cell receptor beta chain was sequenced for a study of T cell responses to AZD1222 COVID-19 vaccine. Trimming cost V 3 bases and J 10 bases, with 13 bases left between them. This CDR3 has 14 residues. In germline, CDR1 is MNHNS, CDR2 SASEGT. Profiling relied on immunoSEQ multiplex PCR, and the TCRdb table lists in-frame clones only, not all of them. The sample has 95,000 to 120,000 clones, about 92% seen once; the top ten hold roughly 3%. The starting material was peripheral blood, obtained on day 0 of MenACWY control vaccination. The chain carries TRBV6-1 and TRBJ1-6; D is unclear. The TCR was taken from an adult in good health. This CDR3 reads CASSEAGVGSPLHF. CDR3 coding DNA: TGTGCCAGCAGTGAGGCGGGAGTGGGGTCACCCCTCCACTTT.